The 4 T cell receptor beta chains in this list originate from one sample, sequenced in a study of blood T cell repertoires in COVID-19. Generated by immunoSEQ multiplex PCR, the TCRdb table keeps only in-frame clones and is missing some. The sample includes about 360,000 clones, about 87% of them seen just once. Sequencing was carried out using PBMCs or T cells enriched from blood (not recorded which). The receptors originated from a man between 25 and 39 years old who had recovered from COVID-19.

The genes are TRBV5-1 and TRBJ1-1; TRBD1 matches 7 bases. With V trimmed by 0 bases and J by 1 base, 3 bases remained unmatched. The germline gives CDR1 SGHRS, CDR2 YFSETQ. There are 15 residues in the CDR3. CDR3 sequence reads: CASSLAWDRNTEAFF. The CDR3 DNA is TGCGCCAGCAGCTTGGCCTGGGACAGGAACACTGAAGCTTTCTTT.

The chain has TRBV19 and TRBJ1-2; TRBD1 matches 9 bases. CDR3 length: 15 amino acids. Germline CDR1 is LNHDA and CDR2 is SQIVND (reference sequence). V lost 8 bases to trimming and J lost 4 bases; unmatched junction nucleotides: 11. CDR3 in amino acids: CASSETGTGLYGYTF. The CDR3 nucleotides are TGTGCCAGTTCGGAGACCGGGACAGGGCTCTATGGCTACACCTTC.

The chain uses TRBV7-9 and TRBJ2-4; 7 bases agree with TRBD1. V was pared by 8 bases and J by 3 bases, with 7 bases of the junction left unmatched. The CDR3 is made up of 14 amino acids. CDR1 and CDR2 (germline): SEHNR, FQNEAQ (reference sequence). The CDR3 is CASGYRDSKNIQYF. CDR3 sequence (DNA): TGTGCCAGCGGGTACCGGGACAGCAAAAACATTCAGTACTTC. The whole variable domain, filled in from reference TRBV7-9 and TRBJ2-4, reads DTGVSQNPRHKITKRGQNVTFRCDPISEHNRLYWYRQTLGQGPEFLTYFQNEAQLEKSRLLSDRFSAERPKGSFSTLEIQRTEQGDSAMYLCASGYRDSKNIQYFGAGTRLSVL.

The J gene is TRBJ1-5, the V gene TRBV7-9, with a possible D match to TRBD1 (6 bases). The germline gives CDR1 SEHNR, CDR2 FQNEAQ (reference sequence). The V and J ends lost 6 bases and 2 bases respectively, with 17 bases between them. The CDR3 length is 16 residues. CDR3 in amino acids: CASSPTGEGGNQPQHF. CDR3 bases: TGTGCCAGCAGTCCGACAGGCGAAGGTGGCAATCAGCCCCAGCATTTT.